These T cell receptor beta chains were read from a single sample in a study of blood T cell repertoires in COVID-19. Profiling relied on immunoSEQ multiplex PCR, and the TCRdb table lists in-frame clones only, not all of them. This sample has 200,000 to 250,000 clones; about 88% occur once, and the top ten carry roughly 1.6%. The sample was PBMCs or T cells enriched from blood (not recorded which). The origin of the receptors is a woman aged 45-60 years who had recovered from COVID-19. Both conserved end residues are part of each CDR3. Each record gives: CDR3 DNA, CDR3 protein, clone size, D gene, V gene, J gene. A D gene is named only where the DNA matches it firmly. Some rows mark clone size as missing; the rest say once, few, many or name a class of expanded clone.

CDR3nt: TGTGCCAGCCTTCCCAGCAGGCCCCACTCTGGGGCCAACGTCCTGACTTTC
CDR3aa: CASLPSRPHSGANVLTF
abundance: NA
d_gene: NA
v_gene: TRBV18
j_gene: TRBJ2-6

CDR3nt: TGTGCCAGCCGATCGACAGGGGGCGGAAGGATGTATGGCTACACCTTC
CDR3aa: CASRSTGGGRMYGYTF
abundance: NA
d_gene: TRBD1
v_gene: TRBV6-6
j_gene: TRBJ1-2

CDR3nt: TGTGCCAGCAGCTTAGAAACAGGGGTCTACGAGCAGTACTTC
CDR3aa: CASSLETGVYEQYF
abundance: NA
d_gene: TRBD1
v_gene: TRBV7-2
j_gene: TRBJ2-7

CDR3nt: TGTGCCAGCAGCCAAGGTCGGGTAGGAGGCTACACCTTC
CDR3aa: CASSQGRVGGYTF
abundance: few
d_gene: NA
v_gene: TRBV14
j_gene: TRBJ1-2

CDR3nt: TGTGCCAGTAGTAAGACAGCTATGAACACTGAAGCTTTCTTT
CDR3aa: CASSKTAMNTEAFF
abundance: NA
d_gene: NA
v_gene: TRBV19
j_gene: TRBJ1-1

CDR3nt: TGTGCCACTCGCTGGGGGACAGGGGCCCAATTTGGTCCGGATGAAAAACTGTTTTTT
CDR3aa: CATRWGTGAQFGPDEKLFF
abundance: NA
d_gene: TRBD1
v_gene: TRBV19
j_gene: TRBJ1-4

CDR3nt: TGTGCCAGCTTCGACAGGGGTTCTTACGAGCAGTACTTC
CDR3aa: CASFDRGSYEQYF
abundance: NA
d_gene: TRBD1
v_gene: TRBV28
j_gene: TRBJ2-7

CDR3nt: TGTGCCAGAAGCTGGGGACAGGGTGTTCAAGAGACCCAGTACTTC
CDR3aa: CARSWGQGVQETQYF
abundance: NA
d_gene: TRBD1
v_gene: TRBV5-3
j_gene: TRBJ2-5

CDR3nt: TGTGCCAGCACCTTACGGGGCAATGAGCAGTTCTTC
CDR3aa: CASTLRGNEQFF
abundance: NA
d_gene: NA
v_gene: TRBV28
j_gene: TRBJ2-1

CDR3nt: TGTGCCAGTACAGGGGGAAGGACTGAAGCTTTCTTT
CDR3aa: CASTGGRTEAFF
abundance: NA
d_gene: TRBD1
v_gene: TRBV28
j_gene: TRBJ1-1

CDR3nt: TGTGCCAGCAGCCCACGTAGGTCTAGGGAGCAGTACTTC
CDR3aa: CASSPRRSREQYF
abundance: few
d_gene: NA
v_gene: TRBV27
j_gene: TRBJ2-7

CDR3nt: TGTGCCAGCAGAAGCCCCTCCTACGAGCAGTACTTC
CDR3aa: CASRSPSYEQYF
abundance: NA
d_gene: NA
v_gene: TRBV21-1
j_gene: TRBJ2-7

CDR3nt: TGTGCCATCGGCCAGGGAGGAGTAGGCAATCAGCCCCAGCATTTT
CDR3aa: CAIGQGGVGNQPQHF
abundance: NA
d_gene: NA
v_gene: TRBV10-3
j_gene: TRBJ1-5

CDR3nt: TGTGCCAGCAGTTTCGGACTAGCGGGAGGGCCAGATACGCAGTATTTT
CDR3aa: CASSFGLAGGPDTQYF
abundance: NA
d_gene: TRBD2
v_gene: TRBV27
j_gene: TRBJ2-3

CDR3nt: TGCGCCAGCAGCCAGGAACTAGCGGGAGCCTACAATGAGCAGTTCTTC
CDR3aa: CASSQELAGAYNEQFF
abundance: NA
d_gene: TRBD2
v_gene: TRBV4-3
j_gene: TRBJ2-1

CDR3nt: TGTGCCTGGAGTATAGAATCTGGAAACACCATATATTTT
CDR3aa: CAWSIESGNTIYF
abundance: NA
d_gene: NA
v_gene: TRBV30
j_gene: TRBJ1-3

CDR3nt: TGCAGCGTTGAACCGGGGGACCCTGAAGCTTTCTTT
CDR3aa: CSVEPGDPEAFF
abundance: once
d_gene: NA
v_gene: TRBV29-1
j_gene: TRBJ1-1

CDR3nt: TGTGCCTCCAGGCCGGGAGGACCCCTCGATGAGCAGTTCTTC
CDR3aa: CASRPGGPLDEQFF
abundance: NA
d_gene: TRBD2
v_gene: TRBV10-3
j_gene: TRBJ2-1

CDR3nt: TGTGCCAGCAGCTTAGGCCAGGGTTCCGCCACCGGGGAGCTGTTTTTT
CDR3aa: CASSLGQGSATGELFF
abundance: few
d_gene: NA
v_gene: TRBV7-6
j_gene: TRBJ2-2

CDR3nt: TGTGCCAGCAGTGAGGAGGACTCTGGAAACACCATATATTTT
CDR3aa: CASSEEDSGNTIYF
abundance: NA
d_gene: NA
v_gene: TRBV6-1
j_gene: TRBJ1-3

CDR3nt: TGTGCCAGCAGTCCCGGACAGGGGGGAACTAATGAAAAACTGTTTTTT
CDR3aa: CASSPGQGGTNEKLFF
abundance: NA
d_gene: TRBD1
v_gene: TRBV28
j_gene: TRBJ1-4

CDR3nt: TGTGCCAGCAGCCCCCGGACAGGGTATAGCAATCAGCCCCAGCATTTT
CDR3aa: CASSPRTGYSNQPQHF
abundance: once
d_gene: TRBD1
v_gene: TRBV5-8
j_gene: TRBJ1-5

CDR3nt: TGTGCCAGCAGGCAGAGCCCCGGGGATACGCAGTATTTT
CDR3aa: CASRQSPGDTQYF
abundance: NA
d_gene: NA
v_gene: TRBV6-6
j_gene: TRBJ2-3

CDR3nt: TGTGCCAGCAGTCGGACTAGCGGGAGAAATGAGCAGTTCTTC
CDR3aa: CASSRTSGRNEQFF
abundance: NA
d_gene: TRBD2
v_gene: TRBV6-5
j_gene: TRBJ2-1

CDR3nt: TGTGCCAGTACCCCAAGCGAGAGCTCCTACAATGAGCAGTTCTTC
CDR3aa: CASTPSESSYNEQFF
abundance: NA
d_gene: NA
v_gene: TRBV19
j_gene: TRBJ2-1

CDR3nt: TGTGCCAGCAGCCAAAGGGCGGGCTCCTACAATGAGCAGTTCTTC
CDR3aa: CASSQRAGSYNEQFF
abundance: NA
d_gene: NA
v_gene: TRBV7-2
j_gene: TRBJ2-1

CDR3nt: TGTGCCAGCAGAAACGCGGGAGCTGAGTCCTACGAGCAGTACTTC
CDR3aa: CASRNAGAESYEQYF
abundance: NA
d_gene: TRBD2
v_gene: TRBV6-5
j_gene: TRBJ2-7

CDR3nt: TGTGCCAGCAGCTTATTCGGGAGAGCTTACAATGAGCAGTTCTTC
CDR3aa: CASSLFGRAYNEQFF
abundance: NA
d_gene: NA
v_gene: TRBV7-3
j_gene: TRBJ2-1

CDR3nt: TGTGCCAGCAGTGGGGGGGGGACAGGGTCAGAGACCCAGTACTTC
CDR3aa: CASSGGGTGSETQYF
abundance: NA
d_gene: TRBD1
v_gene: TRBV28
j_gene: TRBJ2-5

CDR3nt: TGTGCCTGGAGGGGGAGCAGGCCGGAGACCCAGTACTTC
CDR3aa: CAWRGSRPETQYF
abundance: NA
d_gene: NA
v_gene: TRBV30
j_gene: TRBJ2-5

CDR3nt: TGTGCCAGCAGTGACCCGGGCAGCGGGAACACTGAAGCTTTCTTT
CDR3aa: CASSDPGSGNTEAFF
abundance: NA
d_gene: NA
v_gene: TRBV2
j_gene: TRBJ1-1

CDR3nt: TGTGCCAGCAGTTACTACTTAGGGCGGGGTGAGCAGTTCTTC
CDR3aa: CASSYYLGRGEQFF
abundance: NA
d_gene: NA
v_gene: TRBV6-2/TRBV6-3
j_gene: TRBJ2-1

CDR3nt: TGTGCCAGCAGTGTCTCCGGGACAGAGAACACCGGGGAGCTGTTTTTT
CDR3aa: CASSVSGTENTGELFF
abundance: NA
d_gene: TRBD1
v_gene: TRBV2
j_gene: TRBJ2-2

CDR3nt: TGTGCCAGCAGCCAAGTCCGACTTTCCGTTACCTACAATGAGCAGTTCTTC
CDR3aa: CASSQVRLSVTYNEQFF
abundance: NA
d_gene: NA
v_gene: TRBV14
j_gene: TRBJ2-1

CDR3nt: TGTGCCAGCAGCTTGACAGGGTCCTTCTACGAGCAGTACTTC
CDR3aa: CASSLTGSFYEQYF
abundance: NA
d_gene: TRBD1
v_gene: TRBV7-2
j_gene: TRBJ2-7

CDR3nt: TGTGCCAGCAGCCCGCGGGGACTAGCGGGATGTTACGAGCAGTACTTC
CDR3aa: CASSPRGLAGCYEQYF
abundance: NA
d_gene: TRBD2
v_gene: TRBV3-1/TRBV3-2
j_gene: TRBJ2-7

CDR3nt: TGTGCCAGCTCACCCATACTAGCGGGAAGTTACAATGAGCAGTTCTTC
CDR3aa: CASSPILAGSYNEQFF
abundance: NA
d_gene: TRBD2
v_gene: TRBV18
j_gene: TRBJ2-1

CDR3nt: TGTGCCAGCAGGCACGCCGGGACAGGGAGTGAAGCTTTCTTT
CDR3aa: CASRHAGTGSEAFF
abundance: NA
d_gene: TRBD1
v_gene: TRBV3-1/TRBV3-2
j_gene: TRBJ1-1

CDR3nt: TGTGCCTGGAGTACGACGGGACTCACAGATACGCAGTATTTT
CDR3aa: CAWSTTGLTDTQYF
abundance: NA
d_gene: NA
v_gene: TRBV30
j_gene: TRBJ2-3

CDR3nt: TGTGCCAGCAGTGATCTCCACCAAGAGACCCAGTACTTC
CDR3aa: CASSDLHQETQYF
abundance: few
d_gene: NA
v_gene: TRBV6-1
j_gene: TRBJ2-5

CDR3nt: TGTGCCAGCAGCGAGACTGCAACTAATGAAAAACTGTTTTTT
CDR3aa: CASSETATNEKLFF
abundance: NA
d_gene: NA
v_gene: TRBV6-2/TRBV6-3
j_gene: TRBJ1-4

CDR3nt: TGTGCCAGCAGTTTGACCCAGGCACTCATGAACACTGAAGCTTTCTTT
CDR3aa: CASSLTQALMNTEAFF
abundance: NA
d_gene: NA
v_gene: TRBV28
j_gene: TRBJ1-1

CDR3nt: TGTGCCAGCAGCCCAAGATCGGGGAAAAATGAAAAACTGTTTTTT
CDR3aa: CASSPRSGKNEKLFF
abundance: NA
d_gene: NA
v_gene: TRBV3-1/TRBV3-2
j_gene: TRBJ1-4

CDR3nt: TGTGCCAGCAGCCACCGACTAGCGGCTTACGAGCAGTACTTC
CDR3aa: CASSHRLAAYEQYF
abundance: NA
d_gene: TRBD2
v_gene: TRBV14
j_gene: TRBJ2-7

CDR3nt: TGTGCCAGCTTGCGGGGGAACACTGAAGCTTTCTTT
CDR3aa: CASLRGNTEAFF
abundance: NA
d_gene: NA
v_gene: TRBV28
j_gene: TRBJ1-1

CDR3nt: TGTGCCAGCAGCTACAGGGGATATGGCTACACCTTC
CDR3aa: CASSYRGYGYTF
abundance: few
d_gene: TRBD1
v_gene: TRBV28
j_gene: TRBJ1-2

CDR3nt: TGTGCCAGCAGGAAGGCGGGAGGGCCGAATGAGCAGTTCTTC
CDR3aa: CASRKAGGPNEQFF
abundance: NA
d_gene: TRBD2
v_gene: TRBV2
j_gene: TRBJ2-1

CDR3nt: TGTGCCAGCAGCTTATTGGCCAAAGGAGGGCCCCAGCATTTT
CDR3aa: CASSLLAKGGPQHF
abundance: NA
d_gene: NA
v_gene: TRBV7-2
j_gene: TRBJ1-5

CDR3nt: TGTGCCAGCAGTTACCCGACTAGCGGGTGGAACACCGGGGAGCTGTTTTTT
CDR3aa: CASSYPTSGWNTGELFF
abundance: NA
d_gene: TRBD2
v_gene: TRBV6-2/TRBV6-3
j_gene: TRBJ2-2

CDR3nt: TGTGCCAGCAGCCAAGCCGGGACTGGGACCCAGTACTTC
CDR3aa: CASSQAGTGTQYF
abundance: NA
d_gene: NA
v_gene: TRBV3-1/TRBV3-2
j_gene: TRBJ2-5

CDR3nt: TGTGCCAGCTCACCCGGGACTAGCGTATCCTACGAGCAGTACTTC
CDR3aa: CASSPGTSVSYEQYF
abundance: once
d_gene: TRBD2
v_gene: TRBV18
j_gene: TRBJ2-7

CDR3nt: TGCAGCGTTGGGACCGGGACTAGGGCGGAGACCCAGTACTTC
CDR3aa: CSVGTGTRAETQYF
abundance: once
d_gene: TRBD2
v_gene: TRBV29-1
j_gene: TRBJ2-5

CDR3nt: TGTGCCAGCAGTGGCGGGATTGGCACCGGGGAGCTGTTTTTT
CDR3aa: CASSGGIGTGELFF
abundance: once
d_gene: NA
v_gene: TRBV2
j_gene: TRBJ2-2

CDR3nt: TGTGCCATCAGTGACGGAGCAAAAGTGAACACCGGGGAGCTGTTTTTT
CDR3aa: CAISDGAKVNTGELFF
abundance: few
d_gene: NA
v_gene: TRBV10-3
j_gene: TRBJ2-2

CDR3nt: TGTGCCAGCAACCCAGGGGGCGACGTTGAGCAGTTCTTC
CDR3aa: CASNPGGDVEQFF
abundance: NA
d_gene: TRBD1
v_gene: TRBV7-2
j_gene: TRBJ2-1

CDR3nt: TGTGCCAGCAGCAAGACTAGTTCGTGGGGCAATGAGCAGTTCTTC
CDR3aa: CASSKTSSWGNEQFF
abundance: NA
d_gene: NA
v_gene: TRBV7-3
j_gene: TRBJ2-1

CDR3nt: TGTGCCAGTAGCCTAAGGTCCGCGGGGAGCGGTTCACCCCTCCACTTT
CDR3aa: CASSLRSAGSGSPLHF
abundance: NA
d_gene: NA
v_gene: TRBV19
j_gene: TRBJ1-6